Each of the 10 T cell receptor beta chains below was sequenced from the same sample in a study of shared clonotypes between healthy human individuals. Only in-frame clones appear in the TCRdb table, and some are missing; sequencing was by immunoSEQ multiplex PCR. The sample holds under 600,000 clones, around 97% seen once. Sequencing was performed on naive CD4+ T cells sorted from blood. Sample subset: CD45RA+ positively selected. These receptors all stem from a woman aged 25 to 39 in good health.

The V call is TRBV11-2, the J call TRBJ2-2, with unresolved D. The CDR3 has 13 residues. The V gene's germline CDR1 is SGHAT and CDR2 FQNNGV. Trimming removed 3 bases from V and 4 bases from J, with 6 bases in between. The DNA for the CDR3 is TGTGCCAGCAGCTTTTATCCCACCGGGGAGCTGTTTTTT. Protein product: CASSFYPTGELFF.

V and J are TRBV10-1 and TRBJ1-1, with D tentatively TRBD1 (5 bases). Trimming stripped 6 bases from V and 1 base from J, with 12 bases between. The CDR3 is made up of 14 amino acids. Germline V lookup: CDR1 WNHNN, CDR2 SYGVQD (reference sequence). CDR3 in amino acids: CASSPRGWNTEAFF. In nucleotides, the CDR3 is TGCGCCAGCAGCCCAAGGGGCTGGAACACTGAAGCTTTCTTT.

This chain joins TRBV29-1 and TRBJ2-1; TRBD2 matches 9 bases. This CDR3 has 14 amino acids. Germline values: CDR1 SQVTM, CDR2 ANQGSEA. Losses at the gene ends were 7 bases for V and 5 bases for J; bases not matched to a gene: 9. The CDR3 DNA is TGCAGCGCGATTAGCGGGAGAGCCCACAATGAGCAGTTCTTC. Protein sequence: CSAISGRAHNEQFF.

V is TRBV7-3 and J is TRBJ2-2; the D is unclear. Germline-derived CDR1 and CDR2 are SGHTA and FQGTGA. This CDR3 has 13 residues. Trimming shortened V by 6 bases and J by 1 base, and 6 bases separated the two germline ends. Written as DNA, the CDR3 is TGTGCCAGCAGTCCGGGGAACACCGGGGAGCTGTTTTTT. It codes for CASSPGNTGELFF.

CDR3 residues: CASRLAEGNEQFF. The CDR3 DNA sequence: TGTGCCAGCAGACTAGCGGAGGGGAATGAGCAGTTCTTC. This rearrangement joins TRBV2 to TRBJ2-1, with 8 bases matching TRBD2. This CDR3 is 13 amino acids long. Germline V gene data show CDR1 as SNHLY and CDR2 as FYNNEI. J gave up 7 bases and V 6 bases, and 5 bases lay outside the gene matches.

The rearrangement links TRBV11-2 to TRBJ2-7; a possible D gene is TRBD2 (5 bases). The germline V and J ends were trimmed by 1 base and 4 bases, with 8 bases remaining between them. The germline CDR1 and CDR2 sequences are SGHAT and FQNNGV. The CDR3 has 13 amino acids. The CDR3 nucleotides read TGTGCCAGCAGCTTAGCGCGGGTTTACGAGCAGTACTTC. Its translation is CASSLARVYEQYF.

The chain combines TRBV5-1 with TRBJ2-1; TRBD2 agrees at 9 bases. Trimming took 4 bases from V and 0 from J; bases not matched to a gene: 5. CDR1 and CDR2 from the germline V gene are SGHRS and YFSETQ. The CDR3 extends over 16 amino acids. CDR3 sequence reads: CASSPGLASSYNEQFF. The CDR3 coding sequence is TGCGCCAGCAGCCCTGGACTAGCGAGCTCCTACAATGAGCAGTTCTTC. The variable domain in full, completed from reference TRBV5-1 and TRBJ2-1, reads KAGVTQTPRYLIKTRGQQVTLSCSPISGHRSVSWYQQTPGQGLQFLFEYFSETQRNKGNFPGRFSGRQFSNSRSEMNVSTLELGDSALYLCASSPGLASSYNEQFFGPGTRLTVL.

The chain joins TRBV6-5 to TRBJ2-7; perhaps TRBD1 as D (5 bases). CDR3 length: 12 residues. Per the germline V gene, CDR1 is MNHEY and CDR2 is SVGAGI. V was clipped by 8 bases and J by 11 bases, with 19 bases between them. CDR3 sequence: CASRRSPGWEYF. CDR3 DNA: TGTGCCAGCCGAAGGAGTCCAGGGTGGGAGTACTTC.

On this clone: The same CDR3 is also encoded by other DNA sequences in this sample. The chain joins TRBV18 to TRBJ2-7; D is uncertain. The germline V gene has CDR1 KGHSH and CDR2 LQKENI. V lost 2 bases and J 2 bases, leaving 4 bases between the germline ends. The CDR3 contains 12 residues. CDR3 in DNA: TGTGCCAGCTCACCATCCACCTACGAGCAGTACTTC. Residues: CASSPSTYEQYF.

This clone appeared once. V gene TRBV7-9 combines with J gene TRBJ2-1; either TRBD1 or TRBD2 may supply D (6 bases each). The CDR3 spans 12 residues. Germline V gene lookup returns CDR1 SEHNR and CDR2 FQNEAQ (reference sequence). The V and J ends lost 5 bases and 10 bases respectively, with 12 bases between them. The CDR3 region has the DNA TGTGCCAGCAGCCCTCCGGGGGCGGAGCAGTTCTTC. Translation gives CASSPPGAEQFF.